The 19 T cell receptor beta chains given below trace back to one sample, sequenced in a study of vaccination effects on CD4 cells after COVID-19. The antigens these receptors bind are not known. Here immunoSEQ multiplex PCR was the method, and the copy in TCRdb shows in-frame clones only, minus some. Altogether some 46,000 clones are present, approximately 82% being singletons, with the ten largest covering about 3.8%. Having been cultured for 9 to 11 days, the cells underwent CD4+ T cell isolation. The person had a PCR-confirmed SARS-CoV-2 infection during March to December 2020. The cohort was immunized with two doses of either the BNT162b2 or mRNA-1273 vaccine. Sequenced material: CD4+ T cells from PBMCs cultured without peptide, taken after COVID-19 vaccination. These receptors were collected from a human donor who had a prior SARS-CoV-2 infection.

V gene TRBV7-3 combines with J gene TRBJ2-5; TRBD1 agrees at 9 bases. The J segment lost 5 bases and the V segment lost 4 bases, leaving 2 bases of the junction unmatched. Germline lookup yields CDR1 SGHTA and CDR2 FQGTGA. The CDR3 length is 13 residues. CDR3 residues: CASSSGQGETQYF. The CDR3 bases are TGTGCCAGCAGCTCAGGACAGGGGGAGACCCAGTACTTC. The full variable domain, completed using reference TRBV7-3 and TRBJ2-5, is GAGVSQTPSNKVTEKGKYVELRCDPISGHTALYWYRQSLGQGPEFLIYFQGTGAADDSGLPNDRFFAVRPEGSVSTLKIQRTERGDSAVYLCASSSGQGETQYFGPGTRLLVL.

In its sample, this clone was seen once. The rearrangement joins TRBV5-4 to TRBJ1-2, with 9 bases identical to TRBD1. Trimming removed 4 bases from V and 7 bases from J; junction bases left unmatched: 2. CDR3 length equals 12 residues. Per the germline V gene, CDR1 is SGHNT and CDR2 is YYREEE (reference sequence). The CDR3 here is CASSKTGGGYTF. The CDR3, as DNA: TGTGCCAGCAGCAAGACAGGGGGTGGCTACACCTTC.

The chain joins TRBV20-1 to TRBJ1-1; D is uncertain. CDR1 DFQATT and CDR2 SNEGSKA come from the germline V gene (reference sequence). Trimming took off 6 bases at V and 7 bases at J, with 12 bases between the two ends. This CDR3 has 11 residues. CDR3 protein: CSAQKLIEAFF. For the CDR3, the DNA is TGCAGTGCACAGAAACTGATTGAAGCTTTCTTT.

The chain has TRBV11-2 and TRBJ1-3; no clear D gene. The CDR3 is 15 amino acids. Trimming removed 2 bases at V and 1 base at J, with 9 bases between. Germline CDR1 reads SGHAT; CDR2 reads FQNNGV. The CDR3 is CASSLFAGSGNTIYF. DNA for the CDR3: TGTGCCAGCAGCTTATTCGCGGGATCTGGAAACACCATATATTTT.

V usage is TRBV6-5 and J usage is TRBJ1-3; D is unresolved. The length of the CDR3 is 13 residues. Looked up from germline, CDR1 is MNHEY and CDR2 is SVGAGI. V shed 6 bases and J shed 4 bases, with 10 bases lying between them. CDR3 sequence reads: CASSRLDGNTIYF. The CDR3 DNA reads TGTGCCAGCAGCCGTCTGGACGGAAACACCATATATTTT.

The chain uses TRBV27 and TRBJ2-3; no reliable D call. Germline loops: CDR1 MNHEY, CDR2 SMNVEV (reference sequence). The CDR3 is 13 amino acids. V was trimmed by 2 bases and J by 8 bases, leaving 11 bases between them. The CDR3 sequence: CASSLQAVGTQYF. The CDR3 DNA reads as TGTGCCAGCAGTTTACAGGCCGTAGGTACGCAGTATTTT.

The CDR3 nucleotides read TGTGCCAGCAGCCTGCGACTAGCGGGGGTCACAGATACGCAGTATTTT. It translates to CASSLRLAGVTDTQYF. This chain connects TRBV5-4 to TRBJ2-3; the match to TRBD2 covers 12 bases. With 4 bases clipped from V and 2 bases from J, the junction kept 5 bases outside the gene matches. This CDR3 is 16 amino acids long. Germline V gene sequence: CDR1 SGHNT, CDR2 YYREEE (reference sequence). Variable domain in full (rest from reference TRBV5-4 and TRBJ2-3): ETGVTQSPTHLIKTRGQQVTLRCSSQSGHNTVSWYQQALGQGPQFIFQYYREEENGRGNFPPRFSGLQFPNYSSELNVNALELDDSALYLCASSLRLAGVTDTQYFGPGTRLTVL.

The rearrangement joins TRBV2 to TRBJ2-5; D is unclear. CDR3 size: 13 residues. The V gene's germline CDR1 is SNHLY and CDR2 FYNNEI. V was cut by 4 bases and J by 0 bases, with 6 bases left in between. CDR3 nucleotide sequence: TGTGCCAGCAGTGTAAATTACCAAGAGACCCAGTACTTC. Its protein product is CASSVNYQETQYF.

The chain carries TRBV10-3 and TRBJ1-1; possible D gene TRBD1, 5 bases. This CDR3 has 14 amino acids. CDR1 ENHRY and CDR2 SYGVKD come from the germline V gene. The V gene lost 9 bases and the J gene lost 4 bases, with 18 bases spanning the gap. The CDR3 region is CAILSGGYFTEAFF. DNA of the CDR3: TGTGCCATACTGTCGGGGGGTTATTTCACTGAAGCTTTCTTT.

The chain combines TRBV5-4 with TRBJ1-6, with 10 bases aligning to TRBD1. CDR3 length: 15 residues. V dropped 5 bases and J dropped 9; count of bases not matched to a gene: 8. Germline CDR1 is SGHNT and CDR2 is YYREEE (reference sequence). DNA for the CDR3: TGTGCCAGCAGACCCGGGACAGGGGCTTTTTCACCCCTCCACTTT. Its protein product is CASRPGTGAFSPLHF.

The chain joins TRBV24-1 to TRBJ1-2; no clear D. From germline, CDR1 is KGHDR and CDR2 SFDVKD. Trimming pared 4 bases from V and 3 bases from J, leaving 5 bases between. This CDR3 spans 12 amino acids. CDR3 in DNA: TGTGCCACCAGTGAGCCAGACTATGGCTACACCTTC. Translated: CATSEPDYGYTF.

This chain joins TRBV5-1 and TRBJ2-7, with TRBD2 matching 10 bases. J was trimmed by 4 bases and V by 0 bases; bases with no gene match: 4. The CDR3 is 15 residues long. The germline V gene has CDR1 SGHRS and CDR2 YFSETQ. Here the CDR3 reads CASSLVSSGSYEQYF. CDR3 nucleotides: TGCGCCAGCAGCTTGGTATCTAGCGGGAGTTACGAGCAGTACTTC.

The chain is built from TRBV6-5 and TRBJ2-5; 12 bases are shared with TRBD2. CDR3 size: 13 residues. CDR1 is MNHEY and CDR2 is SVGAGI in the germline V gene. Losses at the gene ends were 8 bases for V and 4 bases for J; bases not matched to a gene: 2. This CDR3 is CASRGLAGETQYF. CDR3 DNA sequence: TGTGCCAGCCGGGGACTAGCGGGAGAGACCCAGTACTTC.

This chain uses TRBV6-2 or TRBV6-3 with TRBJ2-3; 8 bases agree with TRBD2. Germline trimming cut 1 base from V and 1 base from J; bases unmatched to any gene: 1. Germline V gene data show CDR1 as MNHEY and CDR2 as SVGEGT. The CDR3 contains 15 residues. CDR3: CASSYFGRGTDTQYF. In DNA, the CDR3 is TGTGCCAGCAGTTACTTCGGGAGGGGCACAGATACGCAGTATTTT.

This chain connects TRBV6-5 to TRBJ1-2, with D hard to call. The CDR3 has 11 amino acids. Looked up from germline, CDR1 is MNHEY and CDR2 is SVGAGI. Between the trimmed V and J ends, which lost 8 bases and 7 bases, there was a span of 11 bases. This CDR3 is CASGLGGGYTF. For the CDR3, the DNA is TGTGCCAGCGGTCTAGGAGGTGGCTACACCTTC.

J is TRBJ2-7 and V is TRBV10-3; 7 bases are a match to TRBD2. This CDR3 is built from 14 residues. CDR1 is ENHRY and CDR2 is SYGVKD in the germline V gene. The V segment lost 8 bases and the J segment 2 bases; nucleotides outside the gene matches: 9. The CDR3 DNA reads TGTGCCATCCCTGGAGTAGCGGGCCCCTACGAGCAGTACTTC. Translating it yields CAIPGVAGPYEQYF.

The chain employs TRBV6-2 or TRBV6-3 and TRBJ2-3; D gene ambiguous. The CDR3 runs to 14 residues. The germline CDR1 and CDR2 sequences are MNHEY and SVGEGT. The V gene lost 3 bases and the J gene lost 2 bases, with 9 bases spanning the gap. The DNA of the CDR3 is TGTGCCAGCAGTTATATCCTATACACAGATACGCAGTATTTT. Its translation is CASSYILYTDTQYF.

The chain combines TRBV5-4 with TRBJ1-4, with a weak D call TRBD1 (6 bases). Germline V gene sequence: CDR1 SGHNT, CDR2 YYREEE (reference sequence). V was shortened by 3 bases and J by 2 bases, with 14 bases between the two germline ends. The CDR3 runs to 16 residues. CDR3 coding DNA: TGTGCCAGCAGCTCGGGGCAGGGGCGCACTAATGAAAAACTGTTTTTT. Translated, it gives CASSSGQGRTNEKLFF.

The CDR3 DNA follows: TGTGCCAGCAGTGAACGTGCGACTAGCGGGCCCCGGGGATCGTTCTTC. Amino acids: CASSERATSGPRGSFF. The V gene is TRBV2, the J gene TRBJ2-1; 10 bases match TRBD2. V was pared by 2 bases and J by 15 bases, with 16 bases of the junction left unmatched. Germline V CDR1 and CDR2: SNHLY, FYNNEI. CDR3 length equals 16 residues.